The clone carrying this T cell receptor beta chain was detected a few times. Antigen specificity is unknown. Amplification used 60 Vbeta primers and 13 Jbeta primers. The data were produced by immunoSEQ multiplex PCR, yet TCRdb's version contains in-frame clones alone and is incomplete. The top ten hold approximately 5.5% of the sample, which has 100,000 to 150,000 clones, more than 65% seen once. This specimen belongs to a study of cytomegalovirus exposure and HLA in healthy donors. Notes on the study in general: Available immune exposure information covered CMV serostatus only. It was reported in a later analysis that an Asian-associated ancestry cluster showed fewer N-insertions than the roughly 620-donor mean. Upon later analysis, HLA-associated TCR beta chains proved more clonally expanded than other, equally common chains.

The CDR3 runs 14 residues. Germline V lookup: CDR1 SNHLY, CDR2 FYNNEI. After removal of 6 bases from V and 7 bases from J, the junction contained 5 bases not matched to a gene. Though probably carrying unrecorded immune exposures, donors were nominally healthy at sampling. This clonotype was obtained from a man aged 18 to 29 in good health and CMV-seropositive. Sequencing was done on a sample of PBMCs. The chain uses TRBV2 and TRBJ2-1; 11 positions match TRBD2. The CDR3 nucleotides read TGTGCCAGCAGAAGACTAGCGGGGTTTAATGAGCAGTTCTTC. Translation: CASRRLAGFNEQFF.